Presented here are 2 T cell receptor beta chains from one specimen sequenced in a study of cytotoxic CD8 clonotypes in ibrutinib-treated CLL. Only in-frame clones appear in the TCRdb table, and some are missing; sequencing was by immunoSEQ multiplex PCR. The data hold roughly 300,000 clones, with less than 85% observed a single time. Sequencing was performed on PBMCs, taken at disease progression, from a patient treated with ibrutinib. The receptor set was obtained from a human donor with chronic lymphocytic leukemia.

The genes are TRBV5-6 and TRBJ2-1, with D possibly called TRBD1 or TRBD2 (5 bases each). The CDR3 has 14 amino acids. The V gene lost 4 bases and the J gene lost 3 bases, with 11 bases spanning the gap. Germline CDR1 is SGHDT and CDR2 is YYEEEE. CDR3 sequence reads: CASSLGVSYNEQFF. The CDR3 nucleotides read TGTGCCAGCAGCCTGGGGGTAAGCTACAATGAGCAGTTCTTC.

This clone has a single count. The chain has TRBV19 and TRBJ2-1, with 10 bases that match TRBD2. Per the germline V gene, CDR1 is LNHDA and CDR2 is SQIVND (reference sequence). V gave up 6 bases and J gave up 5 bases; unmatched junction bases: 4. The CDR3 totals 14 residues. The CDR3 loop reads CASRVAGGDNEQFF. The CDR3 DNA follows: TGTGCCAGTAGGGTAGCGGGGGGCGACAATGAGCAGTTCTTC.